The TCR beta chain described here comes from a study of neurological immune-mediated disorders (dated 2019 in TCRdb). About the investigation overall: Among the approximately 34 multiple sclerosis patients, roughly 31 had relapsing-remitting MS and 3 had secondary progressive MS. The study compared peripheral blood TCR-beta repertoires of HTLV-I-associated myelopathy (HAM/TSP) patients, multiple sclerosis patients and healthy controls using UMI-based sequencing. The cohort comprised 68 subjects: 15 or so HAM/TSP patients, 35 or so multiple sclerosis patients and around 20 healthy controls. Alongside PBMC samples, the set of approximately 100 TCR-beta libraries contained longitudinal samples, technical triplicates, and paired CD4+ and CD8+ T-cell subsets that had been sorted. What the work shows at the level of the full study, not this receptor alone: Across subjects, expanded clones never shared an identical CDR3 amino acid sequence, which suggests that the TCR-beta repertoires in every group were private. TCR clonal expansion was highest in HAM/TSP patients and lowest in MS patients, with MS patients falling below even healthy controls. In phylogenetic analysis, the repertoires of 18 of 34 MS patients grouped into a cluster of related CDR3 sequences, which suggests a possible signature at the repertoire level. The MS cluster showed no association with clinical or MRI features, and the authors stated that larger cohorts are needed.

This clonotype was counted many times. The antigen this receptor binds is unknown. No much larger clone is present one base from it, and per-base qualities are unavailable. Unsorted PBMC libraries were generated from 2 million PBMCs stored in RNAlater at -80 °C until RNA extraction. Multiple sclerosis patients were enrolled in a US clinical protocol under which disease progression was evaluated by magnetic resonance imaging. Peripheral blood underwent Ficoll-Hypaque density gradient centrifugation to isolate PBMCs, which were then cryopreserved in liquid nitrogen. Based on the germline V gene, the CDR1 and CDR2 sequences are ENHRY and SYGVKD. Trimming leaves V shorter by 6 bases and J shorter by 5 bases, with the junction holding 3 bases beyond the gene matches. From the cysteine up to the phenylalanine, the CDR3 has a length of 13 residues. Of all the DNA, just the CDR3 is kept, 39 bases in frame from base 1.

cDNA synthesis used template-switch 5'RACE with a primer carrying a 10-nucleotide random unique molecular identifier tagging each TCR transcript. Each sequencing run produced over 180 million TCR-beta sequences covering 15-18 subjects. The RNeasy kit was used to extract total RNA. The KAPA Real-time Library Amplification kit was used to amplify TCR-beta VDJ regions with primers targeting the TCR constant region and the 5'RACE anchor. Sample indexes and Illumina adaptors were added in a first PCR, and a second PCR then increased library yield. After Ampure bead purification, the TCR product of roughly 650 bp was size-selected on a 2% E-gel SizeSelection system. Before pooling, libraries had their quality checked on a Bioanalyzer, their concentration measured with Qubit, and their quantity determined with the Kapa Library Quantification kit. An Illumina HiSeq 2500 sequenced the libraries paired-end 2 x 150 bp. To increase sequence diversity, about 24-32% phiX was spiked into each library pool. The original pipeline was this. The quality-filtered reads were processed with the UMI-based MiGEC pipeline, whose error correction step removed more than 80% of the raw TCR sequences. VDJ genes were aligned to IMGT germline references, and clonotypes were defined by unique CDR3 amino acid sequence plus V-J genes. Clonal expansion, Shannon diversity and CDR3 relatedness (CalcPairwiseDistances, ClusterSamples) were evaluated with VDJtools, and phylogenetic trees were built with CLCbio workbench. Using coefficient-of-variation modelling across technical triplicates, the study counted a clone as expanded if it had at least 8 unique UMIs. Clones were called with MiXCR by TCRdb after fastp trimmed the public reads at Q25, and only in-frame beta chains were retained. Each record represents a unique CDR3 protein, reported with the most common genes and DNA among its rows. These V and J calls derive from TCRdb rather than the authors' analysis. For this sample there are about 60,000 distinct CDR3 sequences; 3% to 4% appear just once. The ten largest clones represent approximately 7.1% of the sample.

This receptor was obtained from a woman aged 55-70 years with multiple sclerosis. The sequence joins TRBV10-3 to TRBJ1-5, and 8 junctional nucleotides match TRBD1. The source material was PBMCs. In nucleotides, the sequence is TGTGCCATCAGGGACAGGGCAGATCAGCCCCAGCATTTT. Translated, it reads CAIRDRADQPQHF.